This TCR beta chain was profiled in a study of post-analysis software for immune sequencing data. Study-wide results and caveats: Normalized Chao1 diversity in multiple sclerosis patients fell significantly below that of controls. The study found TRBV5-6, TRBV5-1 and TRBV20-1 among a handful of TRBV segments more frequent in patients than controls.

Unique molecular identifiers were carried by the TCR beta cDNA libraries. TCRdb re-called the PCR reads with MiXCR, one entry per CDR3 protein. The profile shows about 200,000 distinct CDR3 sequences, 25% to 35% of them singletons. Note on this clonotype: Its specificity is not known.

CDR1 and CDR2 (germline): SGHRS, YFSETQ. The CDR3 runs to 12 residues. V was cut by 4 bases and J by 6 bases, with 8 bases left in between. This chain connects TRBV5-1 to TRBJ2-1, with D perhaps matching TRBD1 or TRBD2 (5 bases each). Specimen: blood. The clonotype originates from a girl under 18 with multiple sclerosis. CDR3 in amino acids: CASSPGRNEQFF. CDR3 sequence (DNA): TGCGCCAGCAGCCCGGGGCGCAATGAGCAGTTCTTC.